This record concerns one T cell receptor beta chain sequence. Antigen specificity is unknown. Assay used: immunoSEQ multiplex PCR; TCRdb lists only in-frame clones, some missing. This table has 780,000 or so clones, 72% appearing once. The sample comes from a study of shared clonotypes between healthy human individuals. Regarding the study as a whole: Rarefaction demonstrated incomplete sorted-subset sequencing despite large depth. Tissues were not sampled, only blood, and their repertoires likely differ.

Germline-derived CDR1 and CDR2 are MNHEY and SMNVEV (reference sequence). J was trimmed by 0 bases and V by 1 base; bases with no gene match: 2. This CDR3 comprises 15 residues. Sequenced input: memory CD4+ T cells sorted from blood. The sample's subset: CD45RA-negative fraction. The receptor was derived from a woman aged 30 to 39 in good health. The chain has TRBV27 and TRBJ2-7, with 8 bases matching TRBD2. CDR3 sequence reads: CASSLWGTSSYEQYF. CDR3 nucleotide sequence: TGTGCCAGCAGTTTATGGGGGACTAGCTCCTACGAGCAGTACTTC.